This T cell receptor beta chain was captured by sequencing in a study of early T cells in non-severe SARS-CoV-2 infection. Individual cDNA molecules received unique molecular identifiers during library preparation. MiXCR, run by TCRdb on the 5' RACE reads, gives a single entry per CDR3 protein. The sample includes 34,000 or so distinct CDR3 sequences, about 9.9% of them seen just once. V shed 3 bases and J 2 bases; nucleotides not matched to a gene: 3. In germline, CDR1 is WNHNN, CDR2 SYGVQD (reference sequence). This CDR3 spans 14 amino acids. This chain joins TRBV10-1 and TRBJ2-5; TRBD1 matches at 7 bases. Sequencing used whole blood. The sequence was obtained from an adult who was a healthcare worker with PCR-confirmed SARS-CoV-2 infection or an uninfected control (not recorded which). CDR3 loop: CASSDPGQQETQYF. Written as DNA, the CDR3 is TGCGCCAGCAGTGACCCGGGACAGCAAGAGACCCAGTACTTC.